This T cell receptor beta chain comes out of a study of blood T cell repertoires in COVID-19. Study-level background: Specimens from acute and convalescent COVID-19 originated in the United States, Italy and Spain.

Study members were between roughly 18 and 89 years old and lived in 20 to 25 US regions. Participants' own reports of clinical history determined their cohort assignment. TCRdb's copy holds only in-frame clones and misses some; the assay was immunoSEQ multiplex PCR. The table has around 300,000 clones, almost 90% seen once; the top ten hold 3.5% to 4.5%. The V gene's germline CDR1 is GTSNPN and CDR2 SVGIG (reference sequence). Trimming left V 2 bases short and J 0 bases short, with 22 bases between. This CDR3 contains 19 residues. V and J are TRBV30 and TRBJ2-2; TRBD2 might be the D (6 bases). The sequence was collected from a woman aged 18 to 35 with acute COVID-19. The sequenced sample consisted of PBMCs or T cells enriched from blood (not recorded which). The CDR3 loop is CAWSKPLGTGRSNTGELFF. The CDR3 coding sequence is TGTGCCTGGAGTAAACCGCTCGGGACTGGCCGATCGAACACCGGGGAGCTGTTTTTT.